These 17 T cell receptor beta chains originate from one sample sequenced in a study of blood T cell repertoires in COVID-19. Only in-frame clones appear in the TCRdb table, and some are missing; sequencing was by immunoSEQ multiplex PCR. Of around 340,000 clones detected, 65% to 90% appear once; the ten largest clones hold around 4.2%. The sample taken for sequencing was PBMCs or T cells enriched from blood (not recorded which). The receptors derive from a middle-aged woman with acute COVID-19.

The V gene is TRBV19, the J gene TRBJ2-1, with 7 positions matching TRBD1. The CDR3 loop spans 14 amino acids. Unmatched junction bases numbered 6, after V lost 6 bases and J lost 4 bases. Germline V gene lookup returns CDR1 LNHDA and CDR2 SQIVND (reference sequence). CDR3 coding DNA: TGTGCCAGTAGACCCGGGACAGCGTACAATGAGCAGTTCTTC. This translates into CASRPGTAYNEQFF.

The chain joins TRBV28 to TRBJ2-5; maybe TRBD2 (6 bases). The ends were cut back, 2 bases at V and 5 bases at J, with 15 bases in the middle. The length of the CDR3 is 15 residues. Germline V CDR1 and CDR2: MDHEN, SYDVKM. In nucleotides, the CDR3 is TGTGCCAGCAGTTTAAATGGGCTAGCGATGGAGACCCAGTACTTC. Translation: CASSLNGLAMETQYF.

The CDR3 reads CASSRLPSTDTQYF. The CDR3 bases are TGTGCCAGCAGCCGACTACCAAGCACAGATACGCAGTATTTT. V usage is TRBV9 and J usage is TRBJ2-3; tentative D call: TRBD2 (5 bases). The CDR3 has 14 amino acids. Germline values: CDR1 SGDLS, CDR2 YYNGEE. V dropped 4 bases and J dropped 0 bases, with 9 bases sitting between them.

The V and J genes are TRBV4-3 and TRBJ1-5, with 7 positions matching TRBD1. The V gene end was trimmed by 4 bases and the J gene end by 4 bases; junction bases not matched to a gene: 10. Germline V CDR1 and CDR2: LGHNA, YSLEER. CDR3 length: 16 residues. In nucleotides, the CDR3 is TGCGCCAGCAGCCCCAGCTGGGACAGTTGGAATCAGCCCCAGCATTTT. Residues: CASSPSWDSWNQPQHF.

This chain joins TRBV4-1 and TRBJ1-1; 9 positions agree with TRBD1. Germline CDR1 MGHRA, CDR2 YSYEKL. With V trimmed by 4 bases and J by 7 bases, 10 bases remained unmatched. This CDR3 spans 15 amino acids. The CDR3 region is CASSRSGQGSGEAFF. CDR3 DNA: TGCGCCAGCAGCCGATCGGGACAGGGAAGTGGTGAAGCTTTCTTT.

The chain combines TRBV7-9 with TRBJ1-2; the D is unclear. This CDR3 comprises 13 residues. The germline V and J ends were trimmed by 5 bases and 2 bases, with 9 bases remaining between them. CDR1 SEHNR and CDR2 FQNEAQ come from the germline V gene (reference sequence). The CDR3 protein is CASSKEFNYGYTF. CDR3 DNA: TGTGCCAGCAGCAAGGAGTTCAACTATGGCTACACCTTC. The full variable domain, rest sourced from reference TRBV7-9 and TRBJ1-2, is DTGVSQNPRHKITKRGQNVTFRCDPISEHNRLYWYRQTLGQGPEFLTYFQNEAQLEKSRLLSDRFSAERPKGSFSTLEIQRTEQGDSAMYLCASSKEFNYGYTFGSGTRLTVV.

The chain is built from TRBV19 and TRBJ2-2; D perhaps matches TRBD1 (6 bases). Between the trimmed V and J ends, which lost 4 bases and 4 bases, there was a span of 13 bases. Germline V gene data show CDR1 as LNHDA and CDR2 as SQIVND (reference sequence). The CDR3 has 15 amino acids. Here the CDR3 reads CASSSPGHRTGELFF. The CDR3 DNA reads TGTGCCAGTAGTAGTCCGGGACACCGCACCGGGGAGCTGTTTTTT.

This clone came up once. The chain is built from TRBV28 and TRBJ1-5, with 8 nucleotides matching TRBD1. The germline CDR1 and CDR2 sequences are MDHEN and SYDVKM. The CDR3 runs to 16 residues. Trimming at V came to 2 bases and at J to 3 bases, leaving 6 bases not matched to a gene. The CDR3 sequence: CASSLVQGANNQPQHF. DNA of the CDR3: TGTGCCAGCAGTTTAGTTCAGGGGGCGAACAATCAGCCCCAGCATTTT.

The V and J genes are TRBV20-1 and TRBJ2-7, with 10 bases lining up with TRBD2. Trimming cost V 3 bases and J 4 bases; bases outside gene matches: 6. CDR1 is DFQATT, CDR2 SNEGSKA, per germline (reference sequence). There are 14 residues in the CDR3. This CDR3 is CSASRTSGEYEQYF. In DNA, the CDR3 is TGCAGTGCTAGTAGGACTAGCGGAGAATACGAGCAGTACTTC.

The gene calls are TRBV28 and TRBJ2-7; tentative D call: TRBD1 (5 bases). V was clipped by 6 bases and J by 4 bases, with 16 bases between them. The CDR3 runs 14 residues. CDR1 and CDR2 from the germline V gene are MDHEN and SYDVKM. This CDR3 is CASSFFGRTYEQYF. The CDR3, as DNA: TGTGCCAGCAGCTTTTTTGGACGGACATACGAGCAGTACTTC.

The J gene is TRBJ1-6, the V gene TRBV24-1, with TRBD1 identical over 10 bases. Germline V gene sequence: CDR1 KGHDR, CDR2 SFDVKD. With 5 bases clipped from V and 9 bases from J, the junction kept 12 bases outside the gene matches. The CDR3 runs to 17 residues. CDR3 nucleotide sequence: TGTGCCACCAGTGTCCCGGACAGGGGGAATAAGCCTTCACCCCTCCACTTT. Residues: CATSVPDRGNKPSPLHF.

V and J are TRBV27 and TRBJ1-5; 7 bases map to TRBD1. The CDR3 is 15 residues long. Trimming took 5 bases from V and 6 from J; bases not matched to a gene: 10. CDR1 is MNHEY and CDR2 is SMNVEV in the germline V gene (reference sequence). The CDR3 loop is CASSLSGTVGQPQHF. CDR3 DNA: TGTGCCAGCAGTCTCTCCGGGACAGTAGGTCAGCCCCAGCATTTT.

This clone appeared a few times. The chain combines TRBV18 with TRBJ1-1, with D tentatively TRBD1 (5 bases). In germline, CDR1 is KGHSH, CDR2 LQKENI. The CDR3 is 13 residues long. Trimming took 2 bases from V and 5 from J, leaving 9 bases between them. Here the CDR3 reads CASSPTGETEAFF. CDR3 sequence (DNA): TGTGCCAGCTCACCAACGGGGGAAACTGAAGCTTTCTTT.

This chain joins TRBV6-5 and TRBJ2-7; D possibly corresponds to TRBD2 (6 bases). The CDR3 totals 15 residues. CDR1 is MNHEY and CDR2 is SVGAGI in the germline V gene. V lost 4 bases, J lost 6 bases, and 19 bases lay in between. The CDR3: CASSSMGLGTSEQYF. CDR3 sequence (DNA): TGTGCCAGCAGTTCCATGGGACTCGGGACGAGCGAGCAGTACTTC.

The CDR3 DNA reads TGTGCCAGCAGCTTAGAGGGCGGGGGTCCGAATGAGCAGTTCTTC. It translates to CASSLEGGGPNEQFF. The rearrangement joins TRBV11-3 to TRBJ2-1; 7 bases match TRBD2. The CDR3 is 15 amino acids. J lost 7 bases, V lost 0 bases, and 6 bases had no gene match. Germline V gives CDR1 SGHNT, CDR2 YENEEA.

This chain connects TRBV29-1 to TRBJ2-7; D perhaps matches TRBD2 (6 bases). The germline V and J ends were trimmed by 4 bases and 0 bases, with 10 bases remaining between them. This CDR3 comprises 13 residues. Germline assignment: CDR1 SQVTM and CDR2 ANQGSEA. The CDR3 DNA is TGCAGCGTTGGGCGGGGCCCCTCCTACGAGCAGTACTTC. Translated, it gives CSVGRGPSYEQYF.

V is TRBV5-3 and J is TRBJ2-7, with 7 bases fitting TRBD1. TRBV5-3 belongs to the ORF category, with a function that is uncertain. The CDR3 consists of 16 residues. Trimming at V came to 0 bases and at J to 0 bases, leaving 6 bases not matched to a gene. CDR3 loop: CARSLEGGLNSYEQYF. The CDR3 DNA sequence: TGTGCCAGAAGCTTGGAAGGGGGCCTGAACTCCTACGAGCAGTACTTC.